This passage covers 15 T cell receptor beta chains from one sample sequenced in a study of CD8 T cells in Susac syndrome (dated by TCRdb to about 2019). Library preparation was by the immunoSEQ multiplex PCR assay. RNA was extracted with the RNeasy kit and about 0.5 to 1 ug was reverse transcribed using random hexamers. TCRdb reprocessing: public reads trimmed at Q25 with fastp, clones called with MiXCR, in-frame beta chains kept. Identical CDR3 protein sequences are pooled into one entry, listed with their most common genes and DNA. This sample is represented by under 20,000 distinct CDR3 sequences; roughly 96% of them were singletons. 0.2% to 0.3% of the sample rests with the top ten. Sequences were obtained from CD8+ T cells from PBMCs. The receptors originated from a human donor in good health.

J is TRBJ2-7 and V is TRBV7-2; TRBD2 matches 14 bases. J gave up 4 bases and V 1 base, and 6 bases lay outside the gene matches. From germline, CDR1 is SGHTA and CDR2 FQGNSA. This CDR3 is built from 17 residues. The CDR3 sequence is CASSLGLAGGPWYEQYF. CDR3 coding DNA: TGTGCCAGCAGCTTAGGACTAGCGGGAGGGCCTTGGTACGAGCAGTACTTC.

J is TRBJ1-2 and V is TRBV7-9, with 7 bases matching TRBD1. This CDR3 contains 16 residues. The junction had 10 bases not matched to a gene; V was cut back by 4 bases and J by 2 bases. The germline CDR1 and CDR2 sequences are SEHNR and FQNEAQ (reference sequence). The CDR3 sequence: CASSYRSGQPNYGYTF. The DNA for the CDR3 is TGTGCCAGCAGCTACAGATCGGGACAGCCGAACTATGGCTACACCTTC.

The V call is TRBV19, the J call TRBJ2-5; 7 nucleotides align to TRBD1. CDR3 length: 14 amino acids. CDR1 and CDR2 (germline): LNHDA, SQIVND (reference sequence). J was trimmed by 1 base and V by 5 bases; bases with no gene match: 4. CDR3 bases: TGTGCCAGTAGTTTCGGGACAGTCCAAGAGACCCAGTACTTC. Residues: CASSFGTVQETQYF.

The chain combines TRBV29-1 with TRBJ1-1; D is ambiguous. V was cut by 7 bases and J by 4 bases, with 7 bases left in between. The CDR3 is 10 residues long. CDR1 is SQVTM and CDR2 is ANQGSEA in the germline V gene. For the CDR3, the DNA is TGCAGCGCCCCCGGCACTGAAGCTTTCTTT. The encoded protein is CSAPGTEAFF.

The V call is TRBV12-3 or TRBV12-4, the J call TRBJ1-2; tentatively, D is TRBD1 (5 bases). Between the trimmed V and J ends, which lost 6 bases and 6 bases, there was a span of 14 bases. This CDR3 contains 13 residues. The CDR3 region is CASSPGGGHGYTF. DNA for the CDR3: TGTGCCAGCAGCCCCGGGGGAGGTCATGGCTACACCTTC.

The chain combines TRBV27 with TRBJ2-7; weak D call: TRBD2 (6 bases). V lost 8 bases, J lost 4 bases, and 12 bases lay in between. The CDR3 consists of 12 residues. The germline V gene has CDR1 MNHEY and CDR2 SMNVEV (reference sequence). As DNA, the CDR3 is TGTGCCAGCGGATTAGCGGCTTACGAGCAGTACTTC. As protein: CASGLAAYEQYF.

The chain employs TRBV5-1 and TRBJ2-3; D is possibly TRBD2 (5 bases). CDR3 length: 15 residues. Per the germline V gene, CDR1 is SGHRS and CDR2 is YFSETQ. Between the trimmed V and J ends, which lost 0 bases and 4 bases, there was a span of 12 bases. The CDR3 nucleotides read TGCGCCAGCAGCTTGGAAGGGAGAGGCGCAGATACGCAGTATTTT. Amino acids: CASSLEGRGADTQYF.

The V call is TRBV28, the J call TRBJ2-1, with 11 nucleotides matching TRBD1. CDR1 is MDHEN, CDR2 SYDVKM, per germline. The CDR3 length is 15 residues. Trimming cost V 3 bases and J 8 bases; bases outside gene matches: 6. The CDR3 spells CASSFKGQGVDEQFF. CDR3 DNA: TGTGCCAGCAGTTTCAAGGGACAGGGGGTAGATGAGCAGTTCTTC.

This clonotype was observed once. The CDR3 loop reads CAWSGAGEANTGELFF. DNA of the CDR3: TGTGCCTGGAGTGGGGCGGGAGAGGCGAACACCGGGGAGCTGTTTTTT. This chain connects TRBV30 to TRBJ2-2; TRBD2 matches 7 bases. Unmatched junction bases numbered 5, after V lost 1 base and J lost 0 bases. CDR3 size: 16 residues. Germline CDR1 GTSNPN, CDR2 SVGIG (reference sequence).

Comment on this clonotype: A read error may produce the germline difference seen at one junction end. The chain combines TRBV11-2 with TRBJ2-1; 15 bases match TRBD2. The CDR3 is made up of 19 amino acids. Per the germline V gene, CDR1 is SGHAT and CDR2 is FQNNGV. CDR3 DNA: TGTGCCAGCAGTTTAGAAGGGACTAGCGGGGGGAGAGTTATGGATGAGCAGTTCTTC. Protein sequence: CASSLEGTSGGRVMDEQFF.

The chain links TRBV12-3 or TRBV12-4 to TRBJ2-1, with 12 bases aligning to TRBD2. CDR3 length: 14 amino acids. Trimming took 4 bases from V and 12 from J; bases not matched to a gene: 7. CDR3 sequence reads: CASSSPGLAGLQFF. DNA of the CDR3: TGTGCCAGCAGTTCCCCCGGACTAGCGGGGTTGCAGTTCTTC.

This chain connects TRBV14 to TRBJ2-5; the D is unclear. CDR1 is SGHDN and CDR2 is FVKESK in the germline V gene. The CDR3 is made up of 18 amino acids. Trimming took off 0 bases at V and 1 base at J, with 18 bases between the two ends. The CDR3 here is CASSQDSETTILQETQYF. CDR3 DNA: TGTGCCAGCAGCCAAGATTCAGAAACTACAATTCTCCAAGAGACCCAGTACTTC.

This clonotype was seen a single time. The chain is built from TRBV7-9 and TRBJ2-7; D uncertain. CDR1 and CDR2 (germline): SEHNR, FQNEAQ (reference sequence). The V gene lost 5 bases and the J gene lost 3 bases, with 8 bases spanning the gap. CDR3 length equals 12 residues. The DNA for the CDR3 is TGTGCCAGCAGCGGATCCATCTACGAGCAGTACTTC. It is translated as CASSGSIYEQYF.

The rearrangement uses TRBV28 and TRBJ1-5, with 7 bases lining up with TRBD1. Germline values: CDR1 MDHEN, CDR2 SYDVKM. V shed 8 bases and J 7 bases; nucleotides not matched to a gene: 14. The CDR3 totals 15 residues. CDR3 sequence: CASFKGASGLQPQHF. In DNA, the CDR3 is TGTGCCAGCTTTAAGGGGGCTTCTGGTTTGCAGCCCCAGCATTTT.

The chain has TRBV12-3 or TRBV12-4 and TRBJ2-5, with D uncertain. This CDR3 is 14 amino acids long. V lost 6 bases, J lost 3 bases, and 14 bases lay in between. The CDR3 loop reads CASSIRNPKETQYF. As DNA, the CDR3 is TGTGCCAGCAGCATTAGAAACCCCAAAGAGACCCAGTACTTC.